The present T cell receptor beta chain was sequenced within a study of blood T cell repertoires in COVID-19. With 3 bases clipped from V and 3 bases from J, the junction kept 2 bases outside the gene matches. CDR1 SGHRS and CDR2 YFSETQ come from the germline V gene. The CDR3 runs 14 residues. Method: immunoSEQ multiplex PCR; TCRdb's copy keeps in-frame clones and lacks some. The profile covers about 83,000 clones, with roughly nine tenths appearing a single time and 15% to 20% taken by the ten largest. The receptor comes from an elderly woman with active or convalescent COVID-19. This chain links TRBV5-1 with TRBJ1-4, with 7 bases fitting TRBD1. Material: peripheral blood. CDR3 in amino acids: CASSWTGSNEKLFF. In DNA form, the CDR3 reads TGCGCCAGCAGCTGGACAGGCTCTAATGAAAAACTGTTTTTT.